This is a list of T cell receptor beta chains from one sample in a study of shared clonotypes between healthy human individuals. Sequenced by immunoSEQ multiplex PCR; TCRdb stores in-frame clones only, minus some. The sample contains about 2.4 million clones, around nine tenths of which appear only once. Sequences were obtained from naive CD4+ T cells sorted from blood. Source of these receptors: a man between 18 and 35 years old in good health. Each CDR3 is given with its conserved first and last residue. The order of the fields is D gene, V gene, clone size, J gene, CDR3 DNA, CDR3 protein. A D gene is named only where the DNA matches it firmly. Part of the rows lack a size; the others show once, few, many or a class for expanded clones.

.	TRBV27	.	TRBJ2-5	TGTGCCAGCAGTTCCCAACCTCAGGGGGGGATTCGAGAGACCCAGTACTTC	CASSSQPQGGIRETQYF
.	TRBV7-9	.	TRBJ2-1	TGTGCCAGCAGCTTCGACCCGGGACTCACCTACAATGAGCAGTTCTTC	CASSFDPGLTYNEQFF
.	TRBV10-3	.	TRBJ1-5	TGTGCCATCAGTGATTCACACGGACCCCAGCATTTT	CAISDSHGPQHF
TRBD1	TRBV2	once	TRBJ2-5	TGTGCCAGCAGGCCGACAGGGCGCCAAGAGACCCAGTACTTC	CASRPTGRQETQYF
TRBD1	TRBV5-8	.	TRBJ1-5	TGTGCCAGCAGCCCGTACCCGGGACAGGGGGCTCAGCCCCAGCATTTT	CASSPYPGQGAQPQHF
TRBD1	TRBV27	.	TRBJ2-7	TGTGCCAGCAGTCCCCAGGGGGTCTACGAGCAGTACTTC	CASSPQGVYEQYF
TRBD2	TRBV5-1	.	TRBJ2-1	TGCGCCAGCAGCTCACTAGCGGAGTCCTACAATGAGCAGTTCTTC	CASSSLAESYNEQFF
TRBD2	TRBV7-9	.	TRBJ2-1	TGTGCCAGCAGCCCCAAGGGACTAGCGAGCTCCTACAATGAGCAGTTCTTC	CASSPKGLASSYNEQFF
TRBD2	TRBV18	.	TRBJ2-3	TGTGCCAGCTCACCAACTAGCGGGATCTCGACAGATACGCAGTATTTT	CASSPTSGISTDTQYF
.	TRBV9	.	TRBJ1-2	TGTGCCAGCAGCGCGATGACTTCTGTCAATGGCTACACCTTC	CASSAMTSVNGYTF
.	TRBV4-3	.	TRBJ2-1	TGCGCCAGCAGCCAAGACTGGGGGTCCAATGAGCAGTTCTTC	CASSQDWGSNEQFF
TRBD1	TRBV6-6	.	TRBJ1-1	TGTGCCAGCAGGAGCCGACAGGGGCGGGTCACTGAAGCTTTCTTT	CASRSRQGRVTEAFF
.	TRBV7-3	.	TRBJ2-7	TGTGCCAGCAGGACTAGCTCCTACGAGCAGTACTTC	CASRTSSYEQYF
TRBD1	TRBV6-4	once	TRBJ2-7	TGTGCCAGCAGTGTGGAGACAGGGGCGGCCTACGAGCAGTACTTC	CASSVETGAAYEQYF
.	TRBV5-1	.	TRBJ2-5	TGCGCCAGCAGCTTGAGGGGCGAGGATCGCAGGGCTCAAGAGACCCAGTACTTC	CASSLRGEDRRAQETQYF
TRBD2	TRBV28	.	TRBJ2-1	TGTGCCAGCAAAGTGGAGCGGGGCATTGGTGAGCAGTTCTTC	CASKVERGIGEQFF
.	TRBV27	once	TRBJ2-3	TGTGCCAGCAGTTTATCGAAATGGGGGTACACAGATACGCAGTATTTT	CASSLSKWGYTDTQYF
.	TRBV19	.	TRBJ1-2	TGTGCCACCTTTCTGAGCGGCTACACCTTC	CATFLSGYTF
.	TRBV23-1	.	TRBJ2-2	TGCGCCAGCAGTCAATCCATTGGATCGCGGATCGGGGAGCTGTTTTTT	CASSQSIGSRIGELFF
.	TRBV14	.	TRBJ2-3	TGTGCCAGCAGCCAAGATCGCGGCAGCGTCACAGATACGCAGTATTTT	CASSQDRGSVTDTQYF
.	TRBV27	.	TRBJ1-1	TGTGCCAGCAGTCCTCTGACAGGAACGAACACTGAAGCTTTCTTT	CASSPLTGTNTEAFF
.	TRBV11-2	.	TRBJ1-1	TGTGCCAGCAGCCCTAACTTGGGGGGCCGCCCCAACACTGAAGCTTTCTTT	CASSPNLGGRPNTEAFF
.	TRBV2	.	TRBJ1-2	TGTGCCAGCAGTGAGGCAGGGTCTGGCTCCGGCTCCTACACCTTC	CASSEAGSGSGSYTF
.	TRBV4-2	.	TRBJ1-2	TGTGCCAGCAGCCAAGAAGGCCCAATGGCGACTTATGGCTACACCTTC	CASSQEGPMATYGYTF
TRBD1	TRBV29-1	.	TRBJ1-4	TGCAGCGGACAGGGGGCGCGGGGTGAAAAACTGTTTTTT	CSGQGARGEKLFF
TRBD1	TRBV4-1	.	TRBJ2-2	TGCGCCAGCAGCCACGAGCCGGGACAGGGGATAGCCGGGGAGCTGTTTTTT	CASSHEPGQGIAGELFF
.	TRBV5-1	.	TRBJ2-7	TGCGCCAGCAGCCCGACGGGCACCTACGAGCAGTACTTC	CASSPTGTYEQYF
TRBD1	TRBV7-2	.	TRBJ1-1	TGTGCCAGCAGCAATGACAGGGTGGTCGCTGAAGCTTTCTTT	CASSNDRVVAEAFF
.	TRBV4-1	.	TRBJ1-1	TGCGCCAGCAGCCAGATCATGAACACTGAAGCTTTCTTT	CASSQIMNTEAFF
.	TRBV5-1	.	TRBJ2-3	TGCGCCAGCAGCCTGGGAGCAACCACAGATACGCAGTATTTT	CASSLGATTDTQYF
.	TRBV7-9	.	TRBJ1-3	TGTGCCAGCAGCTCCGACCTACCCATATATTTT	CASSSDLPIYF
.	TRBV5-1	.	TRBJ1-2	TGCGCCAGCAGCTTTGGGACGTCAGGTTATGGCTACACCTTC	CASSFGTSGYGYTF
.	TRBV2	.	TRBJ2-1	TGTGCCAGCATTCGTGCTAGCGACCCCTACAATGAGCAGTTCTTC	CASIRASDPYNEQFF
.	TRBV2	.	TRBJ2-7	TGTGCCAGCAGCAGAGCCAGGGGCCTATACTACGAGCAGTACTTC	CASSRARGLYYEQYF